Listed here is a single T cell receptor beta chain. This sample was included in a study of Tregs in tolerant kidney transplant recipients. Germline values: CDR1 SGHTA, CDR2 FQGNSA. V lost 1 base to trimming and J lost 9 bases, with 19 bases between them. The CDR3 sequence is 15 residues long. Mixed chimerism was transient after nonmyeloablative marrow transplants from related graft donors. Profiled with immunoSEQ multiplex PCR; TCRdb holds only in-frame clones, not every one. The data hold 81,000 or so clones, with roughly nine tenths observed a single time. The sequence was obtained from a human patient who received a combined kidney and bone marrow transplant. Among the T cells, some may be from the graft donor. The starting material was CD4+ T cells from blood (PBMCs), obtained 24 months after the transplant. The chain couples TRBV7-2 to TRBJ2-7, with D perhaps matching TRBD1 (6 bases). CDR3 bases: TGTGCCAGCAGCTTAGTGTCGGGACACCGATCGGTGCAGTACTTC. It yields the protein CASSLVSGHRSVQYF.